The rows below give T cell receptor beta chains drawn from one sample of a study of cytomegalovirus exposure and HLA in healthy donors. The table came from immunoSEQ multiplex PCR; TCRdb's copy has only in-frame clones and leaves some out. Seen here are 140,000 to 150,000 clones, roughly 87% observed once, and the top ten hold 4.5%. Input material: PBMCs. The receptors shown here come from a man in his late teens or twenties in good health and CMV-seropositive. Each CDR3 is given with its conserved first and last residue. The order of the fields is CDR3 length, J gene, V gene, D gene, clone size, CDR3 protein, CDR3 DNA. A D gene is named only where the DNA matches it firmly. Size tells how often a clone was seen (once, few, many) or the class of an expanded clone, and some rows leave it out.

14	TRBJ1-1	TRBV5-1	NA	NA	CASSLRGVNTEAFF	TGCGCCAGCAGCCTGCGGGGTGTGAACACTGAAGCTTTCTTT
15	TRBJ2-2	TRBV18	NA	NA	CASSPRVTNTGELFF	TGTGCCAGCTCACCACGCGTCACGAACACCGGGGAGCTGTTTTTT
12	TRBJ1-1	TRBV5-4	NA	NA	CASSGQSTEAFF	TGTGCCAGCAGCGGACAGAGCACTGAAGCTTTCTTT
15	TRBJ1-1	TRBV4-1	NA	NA	CASSQEAREGTEAFF	TGCGCCAGCAGCCAAGAAGCGCGGGAAGGGACTGAAGCTTTCTTT
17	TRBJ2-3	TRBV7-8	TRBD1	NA	CASSLVSGTGRTDTQYF	TGTGCCAGCAGCTTAGTTTCCGGGACAGGGAGAACAGATACGCAGTATTTT
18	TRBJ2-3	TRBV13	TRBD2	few	CASSPQFWSGVSTDTQYF	TGTGCCAGCAGCCCGCAATTCTGGAGCGGGGTGAGCACAGATACGCAGTATTTT
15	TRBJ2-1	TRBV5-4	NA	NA	CASSLGATRYNEQFF	TGTGCCAGCAGCTTAGGAGCCACTCGGTACAATGAGCAGTTCTTC
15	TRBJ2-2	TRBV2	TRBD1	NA	CASRGQGVSGGELFF	TGTGCCAGCAGGGGACAGGGGGTCTCTGGCGGGGAGCTGTTTTTT
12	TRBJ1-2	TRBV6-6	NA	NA	CASTGFDYGYTF	TGTGCCAGCACAGGTTTCGACTATGGCTACACCTTC
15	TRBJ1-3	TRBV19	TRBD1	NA	CASVGTGLSGNTIYF	TGTGCCAGTGTCGGGACAGGGCTCTCTGGAAACACCATATATTTT
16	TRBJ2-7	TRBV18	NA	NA	CASSPPISTGTYEQYF	TGTGCCAGCTCACCACCGATCTCCACAGGGACCTACGAGCAGTACTTC
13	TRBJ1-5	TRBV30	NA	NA	CAWSGQSNQPQHF	TGTGCCTGGAGTGGACAGAGCAATCAGCCCCAGCATTTT
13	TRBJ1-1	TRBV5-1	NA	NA	CASSLTGYTEAFF	TGCGCCAGCAGCTTGACCGGGTACACTGAAGCTTTCTTT
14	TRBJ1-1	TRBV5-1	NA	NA	CASSPRGMNTEAFF	TGCGCCAGCAGCCCCAGGGGCATGAACACTGAAGCTTTCTTT
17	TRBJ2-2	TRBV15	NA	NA	CATSLPSFTEDTGELFF	TGTGCCACCAGCCTTCCCTCCTTTACGGAGGACACCGGGGAGCTGTTTTTT
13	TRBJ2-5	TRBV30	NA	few	CAWAFPREETQYF	TGTGCCTGGGCTTTCCCCCGAGAGGAGACCCAGTACTTC
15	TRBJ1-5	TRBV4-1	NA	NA	CASSQVRDINQPQHF	TGCGCCAGCAGCCAAGTCCGGGACATTAATCAGCCCCAGCATTTT
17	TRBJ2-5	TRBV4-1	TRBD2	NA	CASSQEGRGINQETQYF	TGCGCCAGCAGCCAAGAAGGGCGGGGGATCAACCAAGAGACCCAGTACTTC
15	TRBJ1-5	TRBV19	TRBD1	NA	CASSKPGQGYQPQHF	TGTGCCAGTAGTAAGCCGGGACAGGGCTATCAGCCCCAGCATTTT
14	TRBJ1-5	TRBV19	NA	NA	CASKGVTDHQPQHF	TGTGCCAGTAAGGGAGTCACGGATCATCAGCCCCAGCATTTT
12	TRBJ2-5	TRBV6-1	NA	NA	CASKEGQETQYF	TGTGCCAGCAAAGAGGGACAAGAGACCCAGTACTTC
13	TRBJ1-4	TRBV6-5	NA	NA	CASSNWGQGLLFF	TGTGCCAGCAGCAACTGGGGGCAGGGGCTGTTGTTTTTT